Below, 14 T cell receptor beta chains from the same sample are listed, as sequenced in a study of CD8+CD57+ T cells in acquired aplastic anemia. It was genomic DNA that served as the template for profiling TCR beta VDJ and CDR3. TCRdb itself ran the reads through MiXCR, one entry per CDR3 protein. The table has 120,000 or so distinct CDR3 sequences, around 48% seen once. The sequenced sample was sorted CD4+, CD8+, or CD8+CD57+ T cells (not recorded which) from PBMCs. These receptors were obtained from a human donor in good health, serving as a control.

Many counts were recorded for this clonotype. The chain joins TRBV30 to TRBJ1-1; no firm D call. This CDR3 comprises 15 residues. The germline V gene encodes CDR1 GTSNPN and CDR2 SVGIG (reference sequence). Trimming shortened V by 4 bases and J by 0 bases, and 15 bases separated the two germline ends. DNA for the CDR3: TGTGCCTGGACGGACCTGAACGGAATGAACACTGAAGCTTTCTTT. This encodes CAWTDLNGMNTEAFF.

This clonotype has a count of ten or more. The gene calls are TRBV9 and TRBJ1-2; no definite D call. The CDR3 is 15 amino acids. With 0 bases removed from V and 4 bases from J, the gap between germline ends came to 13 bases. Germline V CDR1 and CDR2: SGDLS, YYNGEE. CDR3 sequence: CASSVGVPYVYGYTF. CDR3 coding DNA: TGTGCCAGCAGCGTAGGGGTCCCCTATGTCTATGGCTACACCTTC.

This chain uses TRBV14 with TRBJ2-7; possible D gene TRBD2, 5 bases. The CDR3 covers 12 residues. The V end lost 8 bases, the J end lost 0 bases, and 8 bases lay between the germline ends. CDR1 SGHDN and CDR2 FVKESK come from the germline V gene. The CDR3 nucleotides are TGTGCCAGCGCAACTAGCTCCTACGAGCAGTACTTC. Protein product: CASATSSYEQYF.

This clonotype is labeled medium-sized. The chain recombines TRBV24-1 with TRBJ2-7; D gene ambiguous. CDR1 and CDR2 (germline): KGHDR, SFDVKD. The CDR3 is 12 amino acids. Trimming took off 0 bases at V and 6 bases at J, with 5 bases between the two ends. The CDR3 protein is CATSDLLGEQYF. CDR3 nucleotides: TGTGCCACCAGTGATTTGCTGGGCGAGCAGTACTTC.

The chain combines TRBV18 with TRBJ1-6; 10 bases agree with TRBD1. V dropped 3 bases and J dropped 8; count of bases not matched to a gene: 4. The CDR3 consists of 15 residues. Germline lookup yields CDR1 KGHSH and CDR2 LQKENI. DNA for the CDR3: TGTGCCAGCTCACCCGGGACAGGGGATTATTCACCCCTCCACTTT. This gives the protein CASSPGTGDYSPLHF.

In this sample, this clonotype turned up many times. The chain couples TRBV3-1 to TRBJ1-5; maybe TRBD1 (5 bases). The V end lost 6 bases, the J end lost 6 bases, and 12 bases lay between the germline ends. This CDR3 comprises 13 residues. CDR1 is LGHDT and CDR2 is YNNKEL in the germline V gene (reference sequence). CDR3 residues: CASSPDIGQPQHF. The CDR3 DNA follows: TGTGCCAGCAGTCCGGACATCGGTCAGCCCCAGCATTTT. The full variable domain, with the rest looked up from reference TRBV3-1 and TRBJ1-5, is DTAVSQTPKYLVTQMGNDKSIKCEQNLGHDTMYWYKQDSKKFLKIMFSYNNKELIINETVPNRFSPKSPDKAHLNLHINSLELGDSAVYFCASSPDIGQPQHFGDGTRLSIL.

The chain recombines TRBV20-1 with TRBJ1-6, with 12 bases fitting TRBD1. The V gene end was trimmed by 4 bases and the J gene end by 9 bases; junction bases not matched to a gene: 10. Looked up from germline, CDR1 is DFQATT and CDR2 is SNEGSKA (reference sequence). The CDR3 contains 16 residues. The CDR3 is CSATYRDRGRSSPLHF. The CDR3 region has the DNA TGCAGTGCTACATACCGGGACAGGGGGCGAAGTTCACCCCTCCACTTT.

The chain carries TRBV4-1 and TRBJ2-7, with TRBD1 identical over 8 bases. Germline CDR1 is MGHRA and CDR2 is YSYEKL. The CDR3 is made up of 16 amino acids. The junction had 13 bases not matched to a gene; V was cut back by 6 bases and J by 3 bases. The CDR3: CASSRPGAGGFYEQYF. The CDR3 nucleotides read TGCGCCAGCAGTCGCCCCGGGGCAGGGGGCTTCTACGAGCAGTACTTC.

Written as DNA, the CDR3 is TGCAGCGTTGAAGATCTCTCAGCGGCCCTCACAGATACGCAGTATTTT. It codes for CSVEDLSAALTDTQYF. The chain couples TRBV29-1 to TRBJ2-3, with D possibly TRBD2 on 5 matching bases. Trimming shortened V by 0 bases and J by 2 bases, and 15 bases separated the two germline ends. CDR3 length: 16 amino acids. Germline V gene sequence: CDR1 SQVTM, CDR2 ANQGSEA.

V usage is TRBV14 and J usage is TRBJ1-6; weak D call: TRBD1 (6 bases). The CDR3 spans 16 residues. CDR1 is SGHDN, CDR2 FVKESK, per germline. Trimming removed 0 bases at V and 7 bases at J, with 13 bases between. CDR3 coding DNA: TGTGCCAGCAGCCAAGATAGGGGACACCCAAATTCACCCCTCCACTTT. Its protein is CASSQDRGHPNSPLHF.

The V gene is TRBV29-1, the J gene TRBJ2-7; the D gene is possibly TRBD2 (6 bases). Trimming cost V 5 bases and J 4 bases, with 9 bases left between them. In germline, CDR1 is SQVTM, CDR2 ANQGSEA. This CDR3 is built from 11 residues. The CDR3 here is CSVSEGYEQYF. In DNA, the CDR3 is TGCAGCGTTTCGGAGGGGTACGAGCAGTACTTC.

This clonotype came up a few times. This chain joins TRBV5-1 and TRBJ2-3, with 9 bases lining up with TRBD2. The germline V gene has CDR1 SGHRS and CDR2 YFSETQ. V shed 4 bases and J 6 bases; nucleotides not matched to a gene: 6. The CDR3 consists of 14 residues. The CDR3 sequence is CASSRLAELDTQYF. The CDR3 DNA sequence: TGCGCCAGCAGCCGACTAGCGGAACTCGATACGCAGTATTTT.

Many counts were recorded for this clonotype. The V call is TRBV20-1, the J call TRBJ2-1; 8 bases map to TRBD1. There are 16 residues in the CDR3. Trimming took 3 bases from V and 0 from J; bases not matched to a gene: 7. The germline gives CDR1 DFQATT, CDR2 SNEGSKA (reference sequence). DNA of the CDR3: TGCAGTGCTAGTATAAGGACAGGGAGCTCCTACAATGAGCAGTTCTTC. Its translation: CSASIRTGSSYNEQFF.

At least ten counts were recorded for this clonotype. This CDR3 reads CASSLVSSGGSDTQYF. The DNA of the CDR3 is TGTGCCAGCAGCTTAGTCTCTAGCGGGGGATCAGATACGCAGTATTTT. V and J are TRBV11-2 and TRBJ2-3; TRBD2 matches 10 bases. The CDR3 runs 16 residues. Germline values: CDR1 SGHAT, CDR2 FQNNGV. The V gene end was trimmed by 1 base and the J gene end by 4 bases; junction bases not matched to a gene: 5.